The rows below give T cell receptor beta chains drawn from one sample of a study of persistence of HIV-infected CD4 T cells. Measured with immunoSEQ multiplex PCR; TCRdb has only the in-frame clones, and not every one. Here the sample spans over 40,000 clones, approximately 78% being singletons. These receptors lack a known antigen. The sequences come from CD4+ T cells sorted from PBMCs after roughly 20-hour stimulation, collected from a patient who received antiretroviral therapy. The receptors come from an adult man with HIV who was CMV-seropositive. CDR3s include the opening cysteine and the closing phenylalanine or tryptophan. Fields, in order: D gene, clone size, V gene, J gene, CDR3 protein. D genes are given only for firm matches. Rows give clone size only sometimes, using once, few, many, or a class for an expanded clone.

D: NA; size: NA; V: TRBV11-2; J: TRBJ2-6; CDR3: CASAPAAGFSGANVLTF
D: TRBD1; size: few; V: TRBV10-3; J: TRBJ2-3; CDR3: CASAKQGAKGTDTQYF
D: NA; size: NA; V: TRBV19; J: TRBJ2-1; CDR3: CASTPGREQFF
D: NA; size: NA; V: TRBV3-1/TRBV3-2; J: TRBJ2-7; CDR3: CASSQDPRGQYEQYF
D: TRBD1; size: NA; V: TRBV18; J: TRBJ1-1; CDR3: CASSLNQRQGGTEAFF
D: TRBD1; size: NA; V: TRBV7-2; J: TRBJ2-7; CDR3: CASSADGTGPSEQYF
D: NA; size: NA; V: TRBV7-2; J: TRBJ1-1; CDR3: CASSADRYTEAFF
D: NA; size: NA; V: TRBV25-1; J: TRBJ2-2; CDR3: CASRQGRRAGELFF
D: NA; size: NA; V: TRBV10-3; J: TRBJ1-6; CDR3: CAISELMDGGSSPLHF
D: NA; size: few; V: TRBV10-1; J: TRBJ2-5; CDR3: CASSGLPPGETQYF
D: TRBD1; size: NA; V: TRBV7-2; J: TRBJ1-6; CDR3: CASSLAGTGNNSPLHF
D: NA; size: NA; V: TRBV18; J: TRBJ1-1; CDR3: CASSPLGGRANTEAFF
D: NA; size: NA; V: TRBV9; J: TRBJ1-3; CDR3: CASSVAPQGSSGNTIYF
D: NA; size: NA; V: TRBV2; J: TRBJ2-3; CDR3: CASGVGQTSTDTQYF
D: NA; size: NA; V: TRBV5-1; J: TRBJ1-1; CDR3: CASSLDGRMNTEAFF
D: NA; size: NA; V: TRBV7-9; J: TRBJ2-3; CDR3: CASSPPPRDRRTDTQYF
D: NA; size: NA; V: TRBV19; J: TRBJ1-2; CDR3: CASSIDGPTGNYGYTF
D: TRBD2; size: NA; V: TRBV7-2; J: TRBJ2-1; CDR3: CASSSPGLAGGHEQFF
D: TRBD1; size: NA; V: TRBV11-2; J: TRBJ1-5; CDR3: CASSSNLGGQNSNQPQHF
D: NA; size: NA; V: TRBV21-1; J: TRBJ1-5; CDR3: CASSKRGKNWPQHF
D: NA; size: once; V: TRBV6-5; J: TRBJ1-5; CDR3: CASRTGDPSNQPQHF
D: TRBD1; size: NA; V: TRBV3-1/TRBV3-2; J: TRBJ2-4; CDR3: CASSRPSTGLRAKNIQYF
D: NA; size: NA; V: TRBV19; J: TRBJ2-2; CDR3: CASSSTGNTGELFF
D: NA; size: NA; V: TRBV11-2; J: TRBJ2-3; CDR3: CASSSPKLAGTDTQYF
D: NA; size: NA; V: TRBV5-1; J: TRBJ1-4; CDR3: CASSLSGNEKLFF
D: NA; size: NA; V: TRBV27; J: TRBJ1-1; CDR3: CASSPTVGELTEAFF
D: NA; size: NA; V: TRBV14; J: TRBJ1-5; CDR3: CASSPSGSNQPQHF
D: NA; size: NA; V: TRBV7-3; J: TRBJ2-1; CDR3: CASSLNGARSYNEQFF
D: NA; size: NA; V: TRBV19; J: TRBJ1-3; CDR3: CASSTGTGTGNTIYF
D: NA; size: NA; V: TRBV2; J: TRBJ2-5; CDR3: CASSGGSQETQYF
D: TRBD2; size: once; V: TRBV5-1; J: TRBJ2-1; CDR3: CASSLERTSGGSSYNEQFF
D: TRBD1; size: few; V: TRBV5-6; J: TRBJ1-5; CDR3: CASSLWGGGGNQPQHF
D: NA; size: NA; V: TRBV29-1; J: TRBJ2-7; CDR3: CSVAGSVTSYEQYF
D: TRBD2; size: NA; V: TRBV7-2; J: TRBJ2-7; CDR3: CASSTTGGAYEQYF
D: TRBD1; size: NA; V: TRBV3-1/TRBV3-2; J: TRBJ1-5; CDR3: CASSQDGDRGPQHF
D: NA; size: NA; V: TRBV18; J: TRBJ2-7; CDR3: CASSPGAGLKTEQYF
D: TRBD1; size: few; V: TRBV6-6; J: TRBJ1-1; CDR3: CASSVGGLNTEAFF
D: NA; size: once; V: TRBV7-9; J: TRBJ1-2; CDR3: CASSLLGSEGYTF
D: NA; size: few; V: TRBV6-5; J: TRBJ2-3; CDR3: CASSYSRQGHTDTQYF
D: NA; size: NA; V: TRBV18; J: TRBJ1-1; CDR3: CASSRQDTEAFF
D: NA; size: NA; V: TRBV9; J: TRBJ2-5; CDR3: CASSPRGGSVETQYF
D: NA; size: NA; V: TRBV7-6; J: TRBJ2-3; CDR3: CASSLATDTQYF
D: NA; size: NA; V: TRBV21-1; J: TRBJ1-5; CDR3: CASSIQGQPQHF
D: NA; size: NA; V: TRBV3-1/TRBV3-2; J: TRBJ2-1; CDR3: CASSQETRRDLRSYNEQFF
D: TRBD1; size: NA; V: TRBV4-2; J: TRBJ1-4; CDR3: CASSQDVTGGNEKLFF
D: NA; size: NA; V: TRBV30; J: TRBJ1-2; CDR3: CAWSKFGGFGNHYGYTF
D: TRBD1; size: NA; V: TRBV6-5; J: TRBJ1-2; CDR3: CASSYAGTGGGYTF
D: NA; size: NA; V: TRBV7-6; J: TRBJ2-7; CDR3: CASSLTKGPTYEQYF
D: NA; size: NA; V: TRBV7-8; J: TRBJ1-5; CDR3: CASSLTSTQPQHF
D: NA; size: NA; V: TRBV2; J: TRBJ1-2; CDR3: CASSPDRRNYGYTF
D: TRBD2; size: NA; V: TRBV9; J: TRBJ2-1; CDR3: CASSPTWLAGYNEQFF